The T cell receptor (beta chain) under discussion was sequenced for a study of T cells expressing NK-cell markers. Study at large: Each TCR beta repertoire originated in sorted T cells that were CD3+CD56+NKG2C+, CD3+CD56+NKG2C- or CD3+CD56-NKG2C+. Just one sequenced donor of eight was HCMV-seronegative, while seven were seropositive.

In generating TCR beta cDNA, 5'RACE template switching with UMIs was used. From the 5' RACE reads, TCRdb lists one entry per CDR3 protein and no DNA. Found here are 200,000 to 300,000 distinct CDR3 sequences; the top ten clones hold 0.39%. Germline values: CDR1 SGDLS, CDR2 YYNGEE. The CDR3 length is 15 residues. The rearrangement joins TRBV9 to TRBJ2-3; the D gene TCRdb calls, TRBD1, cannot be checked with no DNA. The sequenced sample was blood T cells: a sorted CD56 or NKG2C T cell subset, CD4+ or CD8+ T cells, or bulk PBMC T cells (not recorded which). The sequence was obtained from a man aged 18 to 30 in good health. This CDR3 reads CASSGFTGGINTQYF. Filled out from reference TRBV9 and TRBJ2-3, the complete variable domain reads DSGVTQTPKHLITATGQRVTLRCSPRSGDLSVYWYQQSLDQGLQFLIQYYNGEERAKGNILERFSAQQFPDLHSELNLSSLELGDSALYFCASSGFTGGINTQYFGPGTRLTVL.